The next 24 T cell receptor beta chains were all read from a single sample in a study of blood T cell repertoires in COVID-19. Here immunoSEQ multiplex PCR was the method, and the copy in TCRdb shows in-frame clones only, minus some. The sample includes about 280,000 clones, 70% to 90% of them seen just once. The sequencing sample was made of peripheral blood. Receptors originate from a man in his forties or fifties with active or convalescent COVID-19.

The chain recombines TRBV10-2 with TRBJ2-1; TRBD2 aligns across 8 bases. With 4 bases clipped from V and 0 bases from J, the junction kept 11 bases outside the gene matches. The CDR3 consists of 18 residues. Germline assignment: CDR1 WSHSY and CDR2 SAAADI. CDR3 DNA: TGCGCCAGCAGTGGTGGTAGCGGGGAATTAAGCTCCTACAATGAGCAGTTCTTC. Translated: CASSGGSGELSSYNEQFF.

The genes are TRBV5-4 and TRBJ1-2; 7 bases align to TRBD1. Looked up from germline, CDR1 is SGHNT and CDR2 is YYREEE (reference sequence). The CDR3 runs to 15 residues. V dropped 2 bases and J dropped 5; count of bases not matched to a gene: 9. The chain's CDR3 is CASSLGTDPSYGYTF. The CDR3, as DNA: TGTGCCAGCAGCTTAGGGACAGACCCTTCGTATGGCTACACCTTC.

A single count supports this clone. V usage is TRBV6-5 and J usage is TRBJ2-7; 14 positions agree with TRBD2. V lost 8 bases to trimming and J lost 2 bases; unmatched junction nucleotides: 5. In germline, CDR1 is MNHEY, CDR2 SVGAGI. The CDR3 runs to 15 residues. The CDR3 DNA reads TGTGCCAGCCGGGGACTAGCGGGAGCCCCCTACGAGCAGTACTTC. Its translation is CASRGLAGAPYEQYF.

The V call is TRBV10-3, the J call TRBJ2-7; 7 bases fit TRBD1. Unmatched junction bases numbered 6, after V lost 4 bases and J lost 3 bases. The CDR3 has 14 amino acids. Germline-derived CDR1 and CDR2 are ENHRY and SYGVKD. CDR3 sequence (DNA): TGTGCCATCAGTGCAGGGGGAAGGGGCTACGAGCAGTACTTC. Residues: CAISAGGRGYEQYF.

The V call is TRBV6-4, the J call TRBJ2-3; a possible D gene is TRBD1 (6 bases). The V gene lost 0 bases and the J gene lost 8 bases, with 18 bases spanning the gap. CDR3 length: 16 amino acids. Germline V gene lookup returns CDR1 MRHNA and CDR2 SNTAGT. CDR3 nucleotide sequence: TGTGCCAGCAGTGACTCGAGTTCCAGGGGCAAGGGTACGCAGTATTTT. The encoded protein is CASSDSSSRGKGTQYF.

This sequence joins TRBV28 and TRBJ1-1; tentative D call: TRBD1 (6 bases). With 11 bases removed from V and 3 bases from J, the gap between germline ends came to 13 bases. CDR1 is MDHEN and CDR2 is SYDVKM in the germline V gene. The CDR3 contains 12 residues. This chain's CDR3 is CAGQEGDTEAFF. The CDR3, as DNA: TGTGCCGGGCAAGAGGGGGACACTGAAGCTTTCTTT. Filled out from reference TRBV28 and TRBJ1-1, the complete variable domain reads DVKVTQSSRYLVKRTGEKVFLECVQDMDHENMFWYRQDPGLGLRLIYFSYDVKMKEKGDIPEGYSVSREKKERFSLILESASTNQTSMYLCAGQEGDTEAFFGQGTRLTVV.

The DNA for the CDR3 is TGTGCCAGCAGTGAAGGGCTGAACAGGGTTTACGAGCAGTACTTC. Its translation: CASSEGLNRVYEQYF. V is TRBV25-1 and J is TRBJ2-7; D perhaps matches TRBD1 (6 bases). The CDR3 spans 15 residues. V was pared by 2 bases and J by 4 bases, with 15 bases between. Germline V gene data show CDR1 as MGHDK and CDR2 as SYGVNS.

This chain links TRBV18 with TRBJ2-7, with 7 bases matching TRBD2. This CDR3 comprises 14 residues. The junction had 6 bases not matched to a gene; V was cut back by 3 bases and J by 4 bases. The V gene's germline CDR1 is KGHSH and CDR2 LQKENI. The CDR3 DNA is TGTGCCAGCTCACCCCTGGCGGGGGTTTACGAGCAGTACTTC. This encodes CASSPLAGVYEQYF. Filled out from reference TRBV18 and TRBJ2-7, the complete variable domain reads NAGVMQNPRHLVRRRGQEARLRCSPMKGHSHVYWYRQLPEEGLKFMVYLQKENIIDESGMPKERFSAEFPKEGPSILRIQQVVRGDSAAYFCASSPLAGVYEQYFGPGTRLTVT.

The chain joins TRBV27 to TRBJ1-1; 9 nucleotides align to TRBD1. Per the germline V gene, CDR1 is MNHEY and CDR2 is SMNVEV (reference sequence). Unmatched junction bases numbered 5, after V lost 3 bases and J lost 3 bases. The CDR3 spans 15 residues. DNA of the CDR3: TGTGCCAGCAGTTTGGTATGGACAGGGGACACTGAAGCTTTCTTT. Encoded protein: CASSLVWTGDTEAFF.

The gene calls are TRBV27 and TRBJ1-2, with unresolved D. CDR3 length equals 16 residues. The V end was cut by 5 bases, the J end by 4 bases, with 20 bases between. CDR1 and CDR2 from the germline V gene are MNHEY and SMNVEV (reference sequence). The CDR3 coding sequence is TGTGCCAGCAGTCCGAGCTTTGGGAGAAGTTCCTATGGCTACACCTTC. Protein sequence: CASSPSFGRSSYGYTF.

The gene calls are TRBV10-2 and TRBJ2-5; tentatively, D is TRBD1 (5 bases). The germline CDR1 and CDR2 sequences are WSHSY and SAAADI. V lost 9 bases to trimming and J lost 1 base, with 9 bases between them. This CDR3 has 12 amino acids. In DNA, the CDR3 is TGCGCCAGTCTAGGGGCCCAAGAGACCCAGTACTTC. Its translation is CASLGAQETQYF.

The chain has TRBV4-1 and TRBJ2-7; TRBD1 might be the D (5 bases). The V and J ends lost 1 base and 7 bases respectively, with 14 bases between them. Germline lookup yields CDR1 MGHRA and CDR2 YSYEKL. The CDR3 runs to 14 residues. The CDR3 loop is CASSQGPGQLEQYF. The DNA of the CDR3 is TGCGCCAGCAGCCAAGGCCCAGGGCAGTTGGAGCAGTACTTC.

The V and J genes are TRBV5-8 and TRBJ2-2; 8 bases are shared with TRBD1. The CDR3 length is 19 residues. Per the germline V gene, CDR1 is SGHTS and CDR2 is YDEGEE. The trim removed 6 bases at V and 2 bases at J, leaving 18 bases unmatched. The CDR3 protein is CASTPGVGRGRINTGELFF. CDR3 sequence (DNA): TGTGCCAGCACCCCGGGGGTCGGCAGGGGGCGAATAAACACCGGGGAGCTGTTTTTT.

The chain employs TRBV28 and TRBJ2-7; no definite D call. Trimming cost V 2 bases and J 7 bases, with 9 bases left between them. The CDR3 is 12 amino acids. Germline V gives CDR1 MDHEN, CDR2 SYDVKM. The CDR3 DNA reads as TGTGCCAGCAGTTTAGGAGCGAGGGAGCAGTACTTC. Translation gives CASSLGAREQYF.

This clone was seen repeatedly, ten times or more. V is TRBV18 and J is TRBJ1-4; D perhaps matches TRBD1 (6 bases). CDR1 and CDR2 (germline): KGHSH, LQKENI. V was cut by 5 bases and J by 3 bases, with 10 bases left in between. CDR3 length: 14 amino acids. CDR3 region: CASSWTEANEKLFF. The CDR3 DNA follows: TGTGCCAGCTCATGGACAGAAGCTAATGAAAAACTGTTTTTT.

The chain joins TRBV5-1 to TRBJ2-4; D is possibly TRBD2 (5 bases). The CDR3 extends over 19 amino acids. Looked up from germline, CDR1 is SGHRS and CDR2 is YFSETQ. V was cut by 2 bases and J by 0 bases, with 21 bases left in between. Here the CDR3 reads CASSLPEEETSLAKNIQYF. The CDR3 coding sequence is TGCGCCAGCAGCTTACCCGAGGAGGAAACTTCTCTAGCCAAAAACATTCAGTACTTC.

In its sample, this clone was seen many times. The V call is TRBV5-1, the J call TRBJ1-6; D is perhaps TRBD1 (5 bases). The germline CDR1 and CDR2 sequences are SGHRS and YFSETQ. The CDR3 runs 16 residues. Trimming took off 5 bases at V and 6 bases at J, with 18 bases between the two ends. Written as DNA, the CDR3 is TGCGCCAGCAGTGACGGAGCAGGGTCCCCTAATTCACCCCTCCACTTT. Translated: CASSDGAGSPNSPLHF.

There are a few counts of this clone. This chain joins TRBV6-5 and TRBJ1-4; D may be TRBD1 (5 bases). The CDR3 consists of 14 residues. Germline V gene lookup returns CDR1 MNHEY and CDR2 SVGAGI. V lost 0 bases to trimming and J lost 10 bases, with 12 bases between them. The CDR3 sequence is CASSYSAGQGKLFF. The CDR3 coding sequence is TGTGCCAGCAGTTACTCGGCAGGGCAGGGAAAACTGTTTTTT.

The chain couples TRBV9 to TRBJ2-7; 8 nucleotides align to TRBD1. The CDR3 runs to 14 residues. Trimming cost V 4 bases and J 5 bases; bases outside gene matches: 8. Germline assignment: CDR1 SGDLS and CDR2 YYNGEE. Here the CDR3 DNA reads TGTGCCAGCAGCTCCCGGGCAGGGGGCAACGAGCAGTACTTC. Translating it yields CASSSRAGGNEQYF.

The V call is TRBV27, the J call TRBJ2-1; TRBD2 matches at 8 bases. Germline assignment: CDR1 MNHEY and CDR2 SMNVEV (reference sequence). Unmatched junction bases numbered 12, after V lost 5 bases and J lost 9 bases. The CDR3 length is 15 residues. The CDR3 nucleotides read TGTGCCAGCAGTCCTAAGCGGGGGCTTTTATTTGAGCAGTTCTTC. Protein product: CASSPKRGLLFEQFF.

V gene TRBV3-1 (or the pseudogene TRBV3-2) combines with J gene TRBJ2-5; possible D gene TRBD1, 6 bases. CDR3 length equals 18 residues. Germline V gives CDR1 LGHDT, CDR2 YNNKEL (reference sequence). The V end was cut by 3 bases, the J end by 0 bases, with 20 bases between. The CDR3 sequence: CASSHSHPGQTYQETQYF. CDR3 nucleotide sequence: TGTGCCAGCAGCCACAGCCATCCGGGACAAACGTACCAAGAGACCCAGTACTTC.

The gene calls are TRBV29-1 and TRBJ1-3; D unclear. Trimming pared 7 bases from V and 1 base from J, leaving 14 bases between. The CDR3 has 14 amino acids. Germline CDR1 SQVTM, CDR2 ANQGSEA. Here the CDR3 reads CSAARRLSGNTIYF. The CDR3 DNA is TGCAGCGCCGCCAGGAGGTTATCTGGAAACACCATATATTTT.

The chain links TRBV19 to TRBJ2-2; 7 bases agree with TRBD1. Germline-derived CDR1 and CDR2 are LNHDA and SQIVND (reference sequence). The CDR3 is 13 amino acids. V lost 7 bases and J lost 5; bases outside the gene matches: 4. In DNA form, the CDR3 reads TGTGCCAGTATGACAGGGTGGACCGGGGAGCTGTTTTTT. Its translation: CASMTGWTGELFF.

The rearrangement uses TRBV6-5 and TRBJ2-3, with no clear D. Trimming stripped 7 bases from V and 1 base from J, with 15 bases between. In germline, CDR1 is MNHEY, CDR2 SVGAGI. This CDR3 is 15 amino acids long. The CDR3 region is CASTKLSGGTDTQYF. The CDR3 DNA sequence: TGTGCCAGCACTAAGCTGTCAGGCGGCACAGATACGCAGTATTTT.